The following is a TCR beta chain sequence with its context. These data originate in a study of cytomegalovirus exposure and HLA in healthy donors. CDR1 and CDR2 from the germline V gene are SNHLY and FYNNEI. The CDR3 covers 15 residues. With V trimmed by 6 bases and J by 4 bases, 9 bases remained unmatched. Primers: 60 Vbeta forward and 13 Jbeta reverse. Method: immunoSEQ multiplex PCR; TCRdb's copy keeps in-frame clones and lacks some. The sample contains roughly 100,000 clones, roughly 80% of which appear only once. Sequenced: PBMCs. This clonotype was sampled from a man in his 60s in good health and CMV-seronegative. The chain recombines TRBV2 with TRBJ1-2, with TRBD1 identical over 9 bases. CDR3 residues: CASRLTGGAIYGYTF. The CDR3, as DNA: TGTGCCAGCAGGCTTACAGGGGGCGCCATCTATGGCTACACCTTC.